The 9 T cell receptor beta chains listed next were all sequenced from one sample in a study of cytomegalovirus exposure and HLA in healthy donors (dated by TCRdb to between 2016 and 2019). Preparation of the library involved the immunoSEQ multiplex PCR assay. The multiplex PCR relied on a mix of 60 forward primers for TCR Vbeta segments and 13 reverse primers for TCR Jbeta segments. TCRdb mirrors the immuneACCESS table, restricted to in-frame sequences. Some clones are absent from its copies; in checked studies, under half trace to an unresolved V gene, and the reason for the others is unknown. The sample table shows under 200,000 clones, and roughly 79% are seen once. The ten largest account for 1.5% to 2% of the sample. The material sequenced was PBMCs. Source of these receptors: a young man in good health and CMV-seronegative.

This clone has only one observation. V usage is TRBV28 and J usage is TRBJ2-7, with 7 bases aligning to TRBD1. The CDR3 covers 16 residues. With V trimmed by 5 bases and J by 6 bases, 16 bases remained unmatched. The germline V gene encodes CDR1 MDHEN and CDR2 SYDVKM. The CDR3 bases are TGTGCCAGCAGTGATGATCGGGACAGTTCTAGGTCCGAGCAGTACTTC. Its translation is CASSDDRDSSRSEQYF.

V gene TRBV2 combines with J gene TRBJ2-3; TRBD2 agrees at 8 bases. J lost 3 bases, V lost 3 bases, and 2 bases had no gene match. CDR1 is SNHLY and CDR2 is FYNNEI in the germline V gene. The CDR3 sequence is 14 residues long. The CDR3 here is CASSDTSGTDTQYF. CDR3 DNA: TGTGCCAGCAGTGACACTAGCGGAACAGATACGCAGTATTTT.

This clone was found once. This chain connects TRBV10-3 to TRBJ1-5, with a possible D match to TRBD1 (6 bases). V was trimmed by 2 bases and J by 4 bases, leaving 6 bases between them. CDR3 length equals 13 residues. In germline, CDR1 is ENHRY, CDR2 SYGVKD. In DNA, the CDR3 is TGTGCCATCAGTGAGACAGGGAATCAGCCCCAGCATTTT. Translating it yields CAISETGNQPQHF.

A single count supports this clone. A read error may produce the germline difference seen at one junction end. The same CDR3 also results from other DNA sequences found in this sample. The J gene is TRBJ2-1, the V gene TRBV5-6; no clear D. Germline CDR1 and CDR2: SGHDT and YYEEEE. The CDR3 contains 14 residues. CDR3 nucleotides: TGTGCTAGCAGCCTCTCCTACTCCTACAATGAGCAGTTCTTC. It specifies CASSLSYSYNEQFF.

The CDR3 loop is CASSPEGQGRDEQYF. CDR3 nucleotide sequence: TGCGCCAGCAGCCCAGAGGGACAGGGGAGGGACGAGCAGTACTTC. The chain is built from TRBV5-1 and TRBJ2-7; 10 bases align to TRBD1. With V trimmed by 4 bases and J by 5 bases, 9 bases remained unmatched. Germline lookup yields CDR1 SGHRS and CDR2 YFSETQ. The CDR3 loop spans 15 amino acids.

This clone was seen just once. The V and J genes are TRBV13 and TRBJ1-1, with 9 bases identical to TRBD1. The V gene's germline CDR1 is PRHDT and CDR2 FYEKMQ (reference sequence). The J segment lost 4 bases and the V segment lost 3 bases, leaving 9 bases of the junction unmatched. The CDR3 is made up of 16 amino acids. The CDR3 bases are TGTGCCAGCAGCTTCTCAATAGGGACAGGGATCACTGAAGCTTTCTTT. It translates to CASSFSIGTGITEAFF.

CDR3 sequence: CASSTSRGDRNYGYTF. DNA of the CDR3: TGTGCCAGCAGTACCTCCCGCGGGGACCGCAACTATGGCTACACCTTC. The chain links TRBV27 to TRBJ1-2, with a tentative D call TRBD1 (5 bases). V was clipped by 5 bases and J by 2 bases, with 18 bases between them. There are 16 residues in the CDR3. From germline, CDR1 is MNHEY and CDR2 SMNVEV (reference sequence).

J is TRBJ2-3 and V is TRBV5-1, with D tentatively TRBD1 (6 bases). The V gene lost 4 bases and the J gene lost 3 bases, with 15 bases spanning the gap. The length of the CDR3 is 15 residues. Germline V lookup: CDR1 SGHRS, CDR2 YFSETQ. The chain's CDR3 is CASSPTGPRTDTQYF. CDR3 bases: TGCGCCAGCAGCCCGACAGGACCGAGAACAGATACGCAGTATTTT.

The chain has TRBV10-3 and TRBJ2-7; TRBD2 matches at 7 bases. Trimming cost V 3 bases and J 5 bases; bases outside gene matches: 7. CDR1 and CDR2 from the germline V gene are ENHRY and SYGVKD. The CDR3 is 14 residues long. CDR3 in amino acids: CAISDSRGSHEQYF. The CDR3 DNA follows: TGTGCCATCAGTGATTCGCGCGGGAGCCACGAGCAGTACTTC.